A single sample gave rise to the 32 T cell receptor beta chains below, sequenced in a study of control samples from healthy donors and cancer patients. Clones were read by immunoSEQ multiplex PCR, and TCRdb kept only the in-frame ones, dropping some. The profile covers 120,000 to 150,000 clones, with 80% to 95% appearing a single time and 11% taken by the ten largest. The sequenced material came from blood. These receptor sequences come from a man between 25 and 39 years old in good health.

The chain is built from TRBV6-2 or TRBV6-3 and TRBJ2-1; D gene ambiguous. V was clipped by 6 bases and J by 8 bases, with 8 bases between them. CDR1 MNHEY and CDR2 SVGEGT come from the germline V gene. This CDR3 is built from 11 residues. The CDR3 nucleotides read TGTGCCAGCAGCAAACTTTATGAGCAGTTCTTC. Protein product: CASSKLYEQFF.

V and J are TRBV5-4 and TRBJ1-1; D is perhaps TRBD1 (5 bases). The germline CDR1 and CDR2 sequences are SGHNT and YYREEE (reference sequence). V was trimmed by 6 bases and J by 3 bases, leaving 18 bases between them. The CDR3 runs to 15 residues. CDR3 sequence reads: CASNLGGEVDTEAFF. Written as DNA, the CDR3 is TGTGCCAGCAATCTGGGGGGGGAGGTGGACACTGAAGCTTTCTTT.

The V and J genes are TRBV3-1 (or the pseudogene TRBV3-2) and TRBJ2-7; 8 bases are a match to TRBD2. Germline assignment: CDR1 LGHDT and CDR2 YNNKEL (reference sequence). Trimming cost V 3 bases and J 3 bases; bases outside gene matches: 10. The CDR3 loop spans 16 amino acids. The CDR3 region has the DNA TGTGCCAGCAGCCACTTAACCGGGACTAGGGGCTACGAGCAGTACTTC. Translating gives CASSHLTGTRGYEQYF.

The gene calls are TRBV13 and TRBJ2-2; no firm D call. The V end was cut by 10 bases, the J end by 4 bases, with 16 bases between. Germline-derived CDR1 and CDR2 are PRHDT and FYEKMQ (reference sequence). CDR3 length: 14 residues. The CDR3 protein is CATSRPGSTGELFF. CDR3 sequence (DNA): TGTGCCACTTCGAGACCCGGAAGCACCGGGGAGCTGTTTTTT. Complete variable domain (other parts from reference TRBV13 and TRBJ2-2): AAGVIQSPRHLIKEKRETATLKCYPIPRHDTVYWYQQGPGQDPQFLISFYEKMQSDKGSIPDRFSAQQFSDYHSELNMSSLELGDSALYFCATSRPGSTGELFFGEGSRLTVL.

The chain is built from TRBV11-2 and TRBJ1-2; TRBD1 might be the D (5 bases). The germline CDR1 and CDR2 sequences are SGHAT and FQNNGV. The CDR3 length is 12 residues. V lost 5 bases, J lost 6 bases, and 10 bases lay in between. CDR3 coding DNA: TGTGCCAGCAGCGTCCAGGGCAATGGCTACACCTTC. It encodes CASSVQGNGYTF.

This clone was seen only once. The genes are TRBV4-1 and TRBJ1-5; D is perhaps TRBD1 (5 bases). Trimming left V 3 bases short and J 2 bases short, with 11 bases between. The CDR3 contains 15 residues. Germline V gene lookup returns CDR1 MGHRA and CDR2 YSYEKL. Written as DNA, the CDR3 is TGCGCCAGCAGCCAGGGTGAAGGGGGCAATCAGCCCCAGCATTTT. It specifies CASSQGEGGNQPQHF.

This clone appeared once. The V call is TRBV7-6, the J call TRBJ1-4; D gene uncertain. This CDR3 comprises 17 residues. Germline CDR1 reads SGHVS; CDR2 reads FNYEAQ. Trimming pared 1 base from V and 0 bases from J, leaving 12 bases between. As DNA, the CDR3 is TGTGCCAGCAGCTTAGGCCCTTTCTCCTCAACTAATGAAAAACTGTTTTTT. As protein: CASSLGPFSSTNEKLFF.

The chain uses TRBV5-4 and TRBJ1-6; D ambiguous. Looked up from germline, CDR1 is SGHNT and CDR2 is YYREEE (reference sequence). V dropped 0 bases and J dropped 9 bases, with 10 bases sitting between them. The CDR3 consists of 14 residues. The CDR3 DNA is TGTGCCAGCAGCTTGGACAGCCTTCTTTCACCCCTCCACTTT. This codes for CASSLDSLLSPLHF.

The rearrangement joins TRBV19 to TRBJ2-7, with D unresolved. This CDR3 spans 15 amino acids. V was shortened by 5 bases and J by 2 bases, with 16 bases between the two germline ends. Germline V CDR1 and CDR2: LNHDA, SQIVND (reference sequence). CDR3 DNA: TGTGCCAGTAGTGCCACTCGGCTGCAGACCTACGAGCAGTACTTC. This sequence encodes CASSATRLQTYEQYF.

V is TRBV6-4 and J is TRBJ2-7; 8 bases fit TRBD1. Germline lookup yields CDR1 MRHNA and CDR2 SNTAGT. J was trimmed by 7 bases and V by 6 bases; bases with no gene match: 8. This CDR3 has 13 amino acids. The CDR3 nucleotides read TGTGCCAGCAGAGGACAGGGACCAGTAGAGCAGTACTTC. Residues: CASRGQGPVEQYF.

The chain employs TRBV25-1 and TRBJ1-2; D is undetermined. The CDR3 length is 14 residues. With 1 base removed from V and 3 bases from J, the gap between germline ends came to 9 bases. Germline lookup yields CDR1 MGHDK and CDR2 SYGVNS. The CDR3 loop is CASSESGGYYGYTF. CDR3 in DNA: TGTGCCAGCAGTGAATCGGGCGGATACTATGGCTACACCTTC.

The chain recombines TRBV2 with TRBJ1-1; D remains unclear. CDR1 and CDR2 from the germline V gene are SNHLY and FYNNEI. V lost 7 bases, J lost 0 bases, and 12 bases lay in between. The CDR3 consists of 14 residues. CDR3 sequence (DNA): TGTGCCAGCATTAAAGGGCAGATGAACACTGAAGCTTTCTTT. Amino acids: CASIKGQMNTEAFF.

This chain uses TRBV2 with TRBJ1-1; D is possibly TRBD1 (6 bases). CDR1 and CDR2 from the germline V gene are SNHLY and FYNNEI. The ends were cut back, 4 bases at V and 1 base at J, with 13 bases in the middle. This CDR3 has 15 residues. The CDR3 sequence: CASSGTGTPNTEAFF. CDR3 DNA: TGTGCCAGCAGTGGAACCGGGACACCGAACACTGAAGCTTTCTTT. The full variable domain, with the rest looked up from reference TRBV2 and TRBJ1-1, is EPEVTQTPSHQVTQMGQEVILRCVPISNHLYFYWYRQILGQKVEFLVSFYNNEISEKSEIFDDQFSVERPDGSNFTLKIRSTKLEDSAMYFCASSGTGTPNTEAFFGQGTRLTVV.

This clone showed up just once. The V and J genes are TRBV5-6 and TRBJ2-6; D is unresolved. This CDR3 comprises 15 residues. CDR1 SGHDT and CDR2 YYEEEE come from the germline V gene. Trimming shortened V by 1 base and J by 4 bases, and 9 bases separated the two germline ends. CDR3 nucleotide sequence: TGTGCCAGCAGCTTGTCTGGGGTCGGGGCCAACGTCCTGACTTTC. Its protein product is CASSLSGVGANVLTF.

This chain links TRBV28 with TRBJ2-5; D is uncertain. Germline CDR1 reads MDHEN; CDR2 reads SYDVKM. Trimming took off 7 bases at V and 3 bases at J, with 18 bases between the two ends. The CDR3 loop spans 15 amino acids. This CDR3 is CASTHARLGKETQYF. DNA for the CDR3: TGTGCCAGCACCCACGCTAGATTAGGGAAAGAGACCCAGTACTTC.

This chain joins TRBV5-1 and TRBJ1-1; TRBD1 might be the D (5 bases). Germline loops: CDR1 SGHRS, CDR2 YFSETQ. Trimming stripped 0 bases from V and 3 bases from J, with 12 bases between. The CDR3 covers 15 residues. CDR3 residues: CASSLARGVYTEAFF. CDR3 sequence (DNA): TGCGCCAGCAGCTTGGCTCGGGGGGTTTACACTGAAGCTTTCTTT.

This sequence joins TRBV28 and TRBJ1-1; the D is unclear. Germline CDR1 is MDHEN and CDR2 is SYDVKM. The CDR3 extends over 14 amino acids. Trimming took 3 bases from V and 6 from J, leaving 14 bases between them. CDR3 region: CASSFRGSVAEAFF. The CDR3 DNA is TGTGCCAGCAGTTTTCGGGGTTCGGTAGCTGAAGCTTTCTTT.

CDR3 sequence reads: CASSSDSSGANVLTF. CDR3 DNA: TGTGCCAGCAGCTCAGACAGCTCTGGGGCCAACGTCCTGACTTTC. This chain joins TRBV7-3 and TRBJ2-6; possibly TRBD1 for D (5 bases). CDR1 is SGHTA and CDR2 is FQGTGA in the germline V gene. V lost 4 bases and J lost 0, with 7 bases in between. The CDR3 has 15 amino acids.

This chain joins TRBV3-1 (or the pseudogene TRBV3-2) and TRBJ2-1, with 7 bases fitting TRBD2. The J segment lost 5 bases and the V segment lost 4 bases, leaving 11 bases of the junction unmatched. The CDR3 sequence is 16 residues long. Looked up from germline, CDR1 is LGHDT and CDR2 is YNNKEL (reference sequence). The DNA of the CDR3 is TGTGCCAGCAGCCCCGAGATCGCTAGCGGAAACAATGAGCAGTTCTTC. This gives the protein CASSPEIASGNNEQFF.

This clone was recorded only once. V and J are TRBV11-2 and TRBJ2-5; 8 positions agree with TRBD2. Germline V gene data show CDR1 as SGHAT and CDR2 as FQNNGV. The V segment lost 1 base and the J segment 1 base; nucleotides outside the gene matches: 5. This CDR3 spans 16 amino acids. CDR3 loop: CASSLATGRAQETQYF. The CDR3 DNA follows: TGTGCCAGCAGCTTAGCGACCGGGAGGGCCCAAGAGACCCAGTACTTC.

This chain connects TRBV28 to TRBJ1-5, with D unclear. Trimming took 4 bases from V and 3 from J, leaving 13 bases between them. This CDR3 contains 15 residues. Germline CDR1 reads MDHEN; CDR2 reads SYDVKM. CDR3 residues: CASSSPKSDNQPQHF. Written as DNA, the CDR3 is TGTGCCAGCAGTTCCCCAAAATCGGACAATCAGCCCCAGCATTTT.

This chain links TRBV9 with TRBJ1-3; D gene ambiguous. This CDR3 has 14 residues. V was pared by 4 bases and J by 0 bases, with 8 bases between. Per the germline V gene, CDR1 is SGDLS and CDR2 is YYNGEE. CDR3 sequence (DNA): TGTGCCAGCAGCTCCAAGAGCTCTGGAAACACCATATATTTT. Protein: CASSSKSSGNTIYF.

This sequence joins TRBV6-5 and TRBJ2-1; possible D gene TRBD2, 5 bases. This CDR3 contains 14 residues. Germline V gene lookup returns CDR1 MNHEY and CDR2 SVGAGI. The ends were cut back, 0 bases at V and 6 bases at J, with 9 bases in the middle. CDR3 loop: CASSYSSGSNEQFF. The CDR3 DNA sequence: TGTGCCAGCAGTTACTCGTCGGGGTCCAATGAGCAGTTCTTC.

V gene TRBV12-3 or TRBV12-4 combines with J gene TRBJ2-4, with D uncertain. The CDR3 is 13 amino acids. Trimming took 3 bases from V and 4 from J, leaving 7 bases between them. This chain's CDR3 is CASSLDGKNIQYF. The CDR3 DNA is TGTGCCAGCAGTTTGGACGGGAAAAACATTCAGTACTTC.

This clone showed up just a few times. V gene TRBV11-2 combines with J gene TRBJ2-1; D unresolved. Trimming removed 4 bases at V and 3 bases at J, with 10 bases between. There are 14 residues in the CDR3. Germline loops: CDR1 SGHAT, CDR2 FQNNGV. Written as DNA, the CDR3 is TGTGCCAGCAGCTCGAGACTTAGCTACAATGAGCAGTTCTTC. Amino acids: CASSSRLSYNEQFF.

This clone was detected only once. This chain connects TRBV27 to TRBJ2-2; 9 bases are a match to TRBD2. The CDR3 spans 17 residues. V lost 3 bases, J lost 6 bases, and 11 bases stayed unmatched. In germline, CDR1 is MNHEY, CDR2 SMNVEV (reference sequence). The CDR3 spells CASSFSGSLSLAGELFF. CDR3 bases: TGTGCCAGCAGTTTTAGCGGGAGCTTGTCTTTGGCCGGGGAGCTGTTTTTT.

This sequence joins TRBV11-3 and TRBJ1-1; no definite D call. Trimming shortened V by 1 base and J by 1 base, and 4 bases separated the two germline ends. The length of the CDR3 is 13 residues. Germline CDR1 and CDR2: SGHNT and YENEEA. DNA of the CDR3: TGTGCCAGCAGCTTAGTCGGGAACACTGAAGCTTTCTTT. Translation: CASSLVGNTEAFF. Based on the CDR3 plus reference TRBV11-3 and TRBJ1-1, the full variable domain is EAGVVQSPRYKIIEKKQPVAFWCNPISGHNTLYWYLQNLGQGPELLIRYENEEAVDDSQLPKDRFSAERLKGVDSTLKIQPAELGDSAVYLCASSLVGNTEAFFGQGTRLTVV.

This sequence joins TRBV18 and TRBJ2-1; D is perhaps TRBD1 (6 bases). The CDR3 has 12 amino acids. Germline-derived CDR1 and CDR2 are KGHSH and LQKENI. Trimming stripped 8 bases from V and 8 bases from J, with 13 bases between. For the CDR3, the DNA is TGTGCCAGCGCCCTACAGGGATATGAGCAGTTCTTC. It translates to CASALQGYEQFF.

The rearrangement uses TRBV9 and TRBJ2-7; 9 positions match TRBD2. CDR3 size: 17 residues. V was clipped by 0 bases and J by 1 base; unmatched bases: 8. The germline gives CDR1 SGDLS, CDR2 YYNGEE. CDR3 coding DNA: TGTGCCAGCAGCGTAGGTTTTAGCGGGAGCGCATCCTACGAGCAGTACTTC. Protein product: CASSVGFSGSASYEQYF.

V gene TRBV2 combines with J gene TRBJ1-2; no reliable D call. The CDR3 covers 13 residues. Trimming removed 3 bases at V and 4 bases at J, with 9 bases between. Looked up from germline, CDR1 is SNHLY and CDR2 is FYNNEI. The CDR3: CASSDPGSYGYTF. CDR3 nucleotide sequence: TGTGCCAGCAGTGATCCGGGGTCCTATGGCTACACCTTC. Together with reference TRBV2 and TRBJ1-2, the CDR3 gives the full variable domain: EPEVTQTPSHQVTQMGQEVILRCVPISNHLYFYWYRQILGQKVEFLVSFYNNEISEKSEIFDDQFSVERPDGSNFTLKIRSTKLEDSAMYFCASSDPGSYGYTFGSGTRLTVV.

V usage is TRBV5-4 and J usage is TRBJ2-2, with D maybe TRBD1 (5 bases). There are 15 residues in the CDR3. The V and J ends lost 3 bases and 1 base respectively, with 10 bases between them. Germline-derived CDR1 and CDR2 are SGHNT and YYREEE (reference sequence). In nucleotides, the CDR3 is TGTGCCAGCAGCTCACGAACAGGGAACACCGGGGAGCTGTTTTTT. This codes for CASSSRTGNTGELFF.

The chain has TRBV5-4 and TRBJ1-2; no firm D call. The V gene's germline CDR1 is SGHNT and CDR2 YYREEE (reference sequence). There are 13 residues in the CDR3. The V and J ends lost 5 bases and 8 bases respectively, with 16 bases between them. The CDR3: CASRLGSRWGYTF. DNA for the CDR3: TGTGCCAGCAGGCTGGGGAGCCGGTGGGGCTACACCTTC.